This note documents a single T cell receptor beta chain sequence. The junction shows a germline mismatch at one end, possibly a read error. The CDR3 is 14 residues long. Per germline, CDR1 MNHNS and CDR2 SASEGT. This sample stems from a study of CD4 and CD8 cells across lung adenocarcinoma regions. Via MiXCR, TCRdb re-called the PCR reads, giving one row per CDR3 protein. The table lists tens of thousands of distinct CDR3 sequences, 40% to 65% of them singletons. Localized lung adenocarcinoma, a non-small cell lung cancer, affected the donors. The genes are TRBV6-1 and TRBJ2-3; D not certain. The specimen was CD4+ T cells from the center of a lung tumor. The receptor was isolated from a male donor with lung adenocarcinoma. The CD4 and CD8 labels of this study may be unreliable. CDR3 loop: CASKGPCLADTQYF. The CDR3 DNA reads TGTGCCAGCAAAGGACCTTGTCTCGCAGATACGCAGTATTTC.